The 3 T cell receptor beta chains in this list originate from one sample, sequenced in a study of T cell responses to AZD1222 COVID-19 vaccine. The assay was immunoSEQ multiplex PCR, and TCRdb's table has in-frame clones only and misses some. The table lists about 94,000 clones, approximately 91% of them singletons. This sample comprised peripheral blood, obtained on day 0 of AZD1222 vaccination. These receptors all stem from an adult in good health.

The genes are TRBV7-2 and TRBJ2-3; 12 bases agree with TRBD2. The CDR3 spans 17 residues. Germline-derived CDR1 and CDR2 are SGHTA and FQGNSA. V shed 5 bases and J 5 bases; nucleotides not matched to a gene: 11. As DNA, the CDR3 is TGTGCCAGCAGCCCCAGACGGCTAGCGGGGGGGCTAGATACGCAGTATTTT. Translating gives CASSPRRLAGGLDTQYF.

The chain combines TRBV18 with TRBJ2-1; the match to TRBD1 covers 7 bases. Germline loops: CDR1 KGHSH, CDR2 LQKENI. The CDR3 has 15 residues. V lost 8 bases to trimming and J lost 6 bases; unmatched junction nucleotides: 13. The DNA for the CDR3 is TGTGCCAGCGCATCGGTCCCCAACAGGGGCAATGAGCAGTTCTTC. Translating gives CASASVPNRGNEQFF.

In nucleotides, the CDR3 is TGTGCCAGCAGCTTAAGCCTGAACACTGAAGCTTTCTTT. This gives the protein CASSLSLNTEAFF. The chain recombines TRBV7-9 with TRBJ1-1; D unclear. This CDR3 contains 13 residues. The germline V gene has CDR1 SEHNR and CDR2 FQNEAQ (reference sequence). V lost 2 bases and J lost 0, with 4 bases in between.